The entry below gives a single T cell receptor beta chain sequence along with its context. The antigen it binds to is not known. No base quality information exists; no much larger clone differs at one position. The data derive from a study of technical replicates of blood from a handful of donors (dated 2017 in TCRdb). From a lookup of the germline V gene, CDR1 and CDR2 are ENHRY and SYGVKD. The CDR3 runs 14 amino acids, cysteine and phenylalanine included. Only the CDR3 portion is preserved as DNA: 42 bases, with reading frame beginning at the first base. The trim is 9 bases for V and 0 bases for J, with a gap of 15 bases between the germline ends. Library preparation employed the immunoSEQ multiplex PCR assay. The table comes from immuneACCESS by way of TCRdb, which keeps in-frame sequences with V and J called. Part of the clones is missing from these tables; in studies checked, under half for an unresolved V gene and the rest for unknown reasons. This sample comprises over 70,000 clones, 96% of them detected only once. The top ten constitute around 0.2% of the sample.

The material sequenced was T cells isolated from PBMCs. The rearranged segments are TRBV10-3 and TRBJ2-7; the D gene identity is not certain. This receptor was taken from a human donor in good health. The DNA sequence follows: TGTGCCATTCGAAGCGCTCCTAGCTCCTACGAGCAGTACTTC. Translated, it gives CAIRSAPSSYEQYF.